The 18 T cell receptor beta chains given below trace back to one sample, sequenced in a study of beta chain features in type 1 diabetes. Study outcomes and limitations: In all four CD4+ subsets, TCRB CDR3 length was significantly, moderately reduced in type 1 diabetes.

As every portion of the isolated RNA was reverse transcribed, the sequencing read expressed TCRB transcripts. Generated by immunoSEQ multiplex PCR, the TCRdb table keeps only in-frame clones and is missing some. The sample has more than 95,000 clones, roughly 28% seen once. Their specific antigens are unknown. Sequencing used central memory CD4+ T cells from blood. These receptors were obtained from a woman in her late teens or twenties with type 1 diabetes.

V is TRBV7-2 and J is TRBJ1-2; 9 bases align to TRBD1. Trimming took 5 bases from V and 6 from J; bases not matched to a gene: 10. Germline V lookup: CDR1 SGHTA, CDR2 FQGNSA. This CDR3 has 15 residues. CDR3 sequence: CASSPQGTGLHGYTF. DNA of the CDR3: TGTGCCAGCAGCCCCCAAGGGACAGGGCTCCATGGCTACACCTTC.

The chain carries TRBV2 and TRBJ1-4; 7 bases align to TRBD1. Germline V gives CDR1 SNHLY, CDR2 FYNNEI. The CDR3 contains 14 residues. V shed 5 bases, J shed 7 bases, and the junction held 7 bases outside the gene matches. The CDR3 region has the DNA TGTGCCAGCAGTTTAGGGGGCTTAGGTGAAAAACTGTTTTTT. Its translation: CASSLGGLGEKLFF.

This clone was detected a few times. The chain joins TRBV11-2 to TRBJ2-5; D is undetermined. Germline V lookup: CDR1 SGHAT, CDR2 FQNNGV. This CDR3 has 13 residues. V lost 1 base, J lost 2 bases, and 5 bases lay in between. Here the CDR3 reads CASSLGHQETQYF. DNA for the CDR3: TGTGCCAGCAGCTTAGGACATCAAGAGACCCAGTACTTC.

The V and J genes are TRBV5-1 and TRBJ2-5, with 7 nucleotides matching TRBD1. The germline V gene encodes CDR1 SGHRS and CDR2 YFSETQ. V was clipped by 2 bases and J by 5 bases; unmatched bases: 6. The CDR3 totals 14 residues. In nucleotides, the CDR3 is TGCGCCAGCAGCTTACAGGGGTCCAGGGAGACCCAGTACTTC. Translation gives CASSLQGSRETQYF.

The chain couples TRBV30 to TRBJ1-1, with 9 bases fitting TRBD1. V was clipped by 2 bases and J by 3 bases; unmatched bases: 4. Germline CDR1 GTSNPN, CDR2 SVGIG (reference sequence). The CDR3 runs to 14 residues. This CDR3 reads CAWSFGTGYTEAFF. The CDR3 DNA follows: TGTGCCTGGAGTTTCGGGACAGGGTACACTGAAGCTTTCTTT.

As for this clone: The sample holds other DNA sequences that translate to the same CDR3. The rearrangement uses TRBV5-1 and TRBJ2-2; 12 bases align to TRBD2. The CDR3 spans 15 residues. Germline loops: CDR1 SGHRS, CDR2 YFSETQ. V dropped 0 bases and J dropped 6; count of bases not matched to a gene: 0. In nucleotides, the CDR3 is TGCGCCAGCAGCTTGGGACTAGCGGGAGCCGGGGAGCTGTTTTTT. Encoded protein: CASSLGLAGAGELFF. Variable domain in full (rest from reference TRBV5-1 and TRBJ2-2): KAGVTQTPRYLIKTRGQQVTLSCSPISGHRSVSWYQQTPGQGLQFLFEYFSETQRNKGNFPGRFSGRQFSNSRSEMNVSTLELGDSALYLCASSLGLAGAGELFFGEGSRLTVL.

The V and J genes are TRBV9 and TRBJ2-2, with a weak D call TRBD2 (6 bases). Trimming cost V 1 base and J 5 bases, with 12 bases left between them. In germline, CDR1 is SGDLS, CDR2 YYNGEE. The CDR3 spans 15 residues. The CDR3 coding sequence is TGTGCCAGCAGCGTAAGGGAGGTCGGAACCGGGGAGCTGTTTTTT. It specifies CASSVREVGTGELFF.

This chain uses TRBV28 with TRBJ2-7; 8 nucleotides line up with TRBD2. The trim removed 5 bases at V and 4 bases at J, leaving 10 bases unmatched. The CDR3 is 15 residues long. CDR1 MDHEN and CDR2 SYDVKM come from the germline V gene. DNA for the CDR3: TGTGCCAGCAGTCGACCCGGGACTAGTAATTACGAGCAGTACTTC. This codes for CASSRPGTSNYEQYF.

V and J are TRBV4-1 and TRBJ1-2, with D unresolved. The CDR3 runs to 14 residues. V gave up 10 bases and J gave up 7 bases, with 22 bases separating them. Germline V gene data show CDR1 as MGHRA and CDR2 as YSYEKL. The CDR3 coding sequence is TGCGCCACCTCCGCTTCAATGGGAGGCGGTGGCTACACCTTC. This codes for CATSASMGGGGYTF.

This clone has more than one count but fewer than ten. The rearrangement joins TRBV25-1 to TRBJ2-1, with TRBD2 matching over 8 bases. Germline values: CDR1 MGHDK, CDR2 SYGVNS. J gave up 8 bases and V 1 base, and 10 bases lay outside the gene matches. The CDR3 has 16 residues. CDR3 DNA: TGTGCCAGCAGTGAATCGGGGACTAGATTAGGTGATGAGCAGTTCTTC. Translated, it gives CASSESGTRLGDEQFF.

Only a few counts were recorded for this clone. The rearrangement uses TRBV11-2 and TRBJ1-4; D gene unclear. This CDR3 region has 13 residues. CDR1 is SGHAT and CDR2 is FQNNGV in the germline V gene. Trimming left V 5 bases short and J 10 bases short, with 14 bases between. DNA for the CDR3: TGTGCCAGCAGCCCTGGCCTGGACTTAAAACTGTTTTTT. This gives the protein CASSPGLDLKLFF.

This chain uses TRBV7-2 with TRBJ1-5, with D perhaps TRBD1 (5 bases). From germline, CDR1 is SGHTA and CDR2 FQGNSA. Trimming stripped 5 bases from V and 0 bases from J, with 17 bases between. The CDR3 has 17 residues. CDR3 region: CASSRVGHTLSNQPQHF. DNA for the CDR3: TGTGCCAGCAGCCGCGTCGGACACACCCTTAGCAATCAGCCCCAGCATTTT.

V gene TRBV14 combines with J gene TRBJ1-3, with D unclear. The CDR3 has 16 amino acids. Germline V CDR1 and CDR2: SGHDN, FVKESK. The ends were cut back, 1 base at V and 1 base at J, with 11 bases in the middle. The CDR3 protein is CASSQGSGGSGNTIYF. CDR3 sequence (DNA): TGTGCCAGCAGCCAAGGTTCAGGAGGATCTGGAAACACCATATATTTT.

The V call is TRBV28, the J call TRBJ1-1, with 7 bases identical to TRBD1. J lost 7 bases, V lost 6 bases, and 5 bases had no gene match. In germline, CDR1 is MDHEN, CDR2 SYDVKM. This CDR3 region has 12 residues. CDR3 loop: CASRDDRDEAFF. The CDR3 DNA is TGTGCCAGCAGAGACGACAGGGATGAAGCTTTCTTT.

The CDR3 DNA is TGCAGCGTTGAGGGCAGGTACCAAGAGACCCAGTACTTC. The encoded protein is CSVEGRYQETQYF. The genes are TRBV29-1 and TRBJ2-5; no definite D call. The CDR3 sequence is 13 residues long. V lost 3 bases and J 0 bases, leaving 8 bases between the germline ends. CDR1 is SQVTM, CDR2 ANQGSEA, per germline.

Turning to this clone: The junction differs from germline at one of its ends, possibly a read error. The chain links TRBV11-3 to TRBJ2-5; 8 bases align to TRBD1. CDR3 length: 14 amino acids. Germline assignment: CDR1 SGHNT and CDR2 YENEEA. The CDR3 DNA reads TGTACCAGCAGCCGGACAGGGAAACGGGAGACCCAGTACTTC. Its translation is CTSSRTGKRETQYF.

V is TRBV2 and J is TRBJ1-2; D gene unclear. Trimming removed 0 bases from V and 8 bases from J, with 10 bases in between. The CDR3 consists of 13 residues. The germline V gene has CDR1 SNHLY and CDR2 FYNNEI. This CDR3 is CASSEAPGYGYTF. For the CDR3, the DNA is TGTGCCAGCAGTGAAGCCCCCGGGTACGGCTACACCTTC.

V usage is TRBV2 and J usage is TRBJ1-5, with 8 bases lining up with TRBD1. Germline assignment: CDR1 SNHLY and CDR2 FYNNEI. The CDR3 has 16 amino acids. J gave up 6 bases and V 2 bases, and 9 bases lay outside the gene matches. DNA of the CDR3: TGTGCCAGCAGTGAATGGTGGTCAGGGGGCAGTCAGCCCCAGCATTTT. It is translated as CASSEWWSGGSQPQHF.